This T cell receptor (beta chain) came from a study of cytomegalovirus exposure and HLA in healthy donors. CDR1 is ENHRY and CDR2 is SYGVKD in the germline V gene. Between the trimmed V and J ends, which lost 10 bases and 5 bases, there was a span of 14 bases. This CDR3 is built from 13 residues. To note about this clone: Its antigen remains unknown.

Study-level findings and limits: An assumption of roughly uniform sequencing depth across donors underlay the presence/absence analyses. Immune exposure information available was restricted to CMV serostatus. Prior analysis indicated that the majority of TCR beta V segments exhibited productivity approximately 90% or approximately 30% of the time.

60 Vbeta and 13 Jbeta primers were used in PCR. The repertoire was sequenced with immunoSEQ multiplex PCR; TCRdb's copy has only in-frame clones and lacks some. The repertoire consists of roughly 150,000 clones, with more than 65% occurring once and the leading ten covering about 4.7%. What was sequenced was PBMCs. The source is a man between 18 and 29 years old in good health and CMV-seropositive. The chain carries TRBV10-3 and TRBJ1-4, with D maybe TRBD1 (6 bases). The CDR3 bases are TGTGCCACCTCACAGGGATCAAATGAAAAACTGTTTTTT. Protein sequence: CATSQGSNEKLFF.